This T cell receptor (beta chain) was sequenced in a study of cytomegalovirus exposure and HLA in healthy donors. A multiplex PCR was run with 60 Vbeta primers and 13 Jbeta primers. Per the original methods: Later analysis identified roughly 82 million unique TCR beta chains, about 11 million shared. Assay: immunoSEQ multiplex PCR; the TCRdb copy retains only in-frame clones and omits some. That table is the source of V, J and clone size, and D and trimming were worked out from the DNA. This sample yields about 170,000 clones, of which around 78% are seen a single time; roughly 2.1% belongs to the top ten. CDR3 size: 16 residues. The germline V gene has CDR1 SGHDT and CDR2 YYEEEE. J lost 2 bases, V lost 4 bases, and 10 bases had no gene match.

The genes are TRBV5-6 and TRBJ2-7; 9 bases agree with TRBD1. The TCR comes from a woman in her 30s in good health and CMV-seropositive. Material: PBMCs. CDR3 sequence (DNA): TGTGCCAGCAGCAGACTTGCCGGGACAGGGCCCTACGAGCAGTACTTC. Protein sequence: CASSRLAGTGPYEQYF.